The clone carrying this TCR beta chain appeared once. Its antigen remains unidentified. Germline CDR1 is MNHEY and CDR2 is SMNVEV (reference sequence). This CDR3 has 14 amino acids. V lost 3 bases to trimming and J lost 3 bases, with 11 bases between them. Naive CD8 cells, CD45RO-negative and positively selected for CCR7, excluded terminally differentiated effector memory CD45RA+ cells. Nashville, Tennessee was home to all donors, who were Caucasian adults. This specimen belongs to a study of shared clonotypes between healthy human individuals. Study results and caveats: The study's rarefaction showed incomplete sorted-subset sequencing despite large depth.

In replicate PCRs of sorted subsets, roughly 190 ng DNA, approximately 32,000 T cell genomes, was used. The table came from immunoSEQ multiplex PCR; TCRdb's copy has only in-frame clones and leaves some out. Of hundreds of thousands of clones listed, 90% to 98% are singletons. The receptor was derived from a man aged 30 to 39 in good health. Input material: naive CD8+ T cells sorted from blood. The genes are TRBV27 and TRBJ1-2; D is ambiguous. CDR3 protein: CASSFARTYYGYTF. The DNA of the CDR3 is TGTGCCAGCAGTTTTGCCCGGACGTACTATGGCTACACCTTC.